This T cell receptor (beta chain) was captured by sequencing in a study of CD8+ T cells in alopecia areata. For the study at large: Treatment of the treated patients consisted of oral tofacitinib, 5 to 10 mg twice daily.

It was cDNA, reverse transcribed from extracted RNA, that served as the sequencing template. Profiled with immunoSEQ multiplex PCR; TCRdb holds only in-frame clones, not every one. The repertoire has 200,000 to 250,000 clones, 57% of them found once; the top ten carry 0.45%. Peripheral blood and lesional scalp punch biopsies came from alopecia areata patients. The source was CD4+ T cells sorted from blood, collected at week 0. The receptor's source is a human donor with alopecia areata.

CDR3 coding DNA: TGCGCCAGCAGCCGCGATATGACAGGGATCGGCTATGGCTACACCTTC. It encodes CASSRDMTGIGYGYTF. This chain links TRBV4-1 with TRBJ1-2, with 7 positions matching TRBD1. This CDR3 comprises 16 residues. CDR1 is MGHRA and CDR2 is YSYEKL in the germline V gene. Trimming took 4 bases from V and 4 from J; bases not matched to a gene: 12.